This T cell receptor (beta chain) was identified during a study of cytomegalovirus exposure and HLA in healthy donors. Trimming cost V 4 bases and J 5 bases; bases outside gene matches: 11. The CDR3 is 16 amino acids. Germline-derived CDR1 and CDR2 are MGHRA and YSYEKL. The PCR ran on 60 Vbeta and 13 Jbeta primers. Method: immunoSEQ multiplex PCR; TCRdb's copy keeps in-frame clones and lacks some. Among about 200,000 clones listed, 75% to 80% were seen once. The receptor comes from a woman in her twenties or thirties in good health and CMV-seropositive. The rearrangement uses TRBV4-1 and TRBJ2-5; 9 nucleotides line up with TRBD2. The source material was PBMCs. The CDR3, as DNA: TGCGCCAGCAGCCTCGGATGGCGGGGGGGCCCGGAGACCCAGTACTTC. This sequence encodes CASSLGWRGGPETQYF.